This T cell receptor (beta chain) was identified in a study of blood T cell repertoires in COVID-19. In its sample, this clone was seen once. The CDR3 is 14 residues long. V shed 4 bases and J shed 3 bases, with 10 bases lying between them. Germline CDR1 reads MNHEY; CDR2 reads SVGEGT. The method was immunoSEQ multiplex PCR; TCRdb's version includes in-frame clones alone and lacks a portion of them. The table records about 300,000 clones, around 88% of them present only once. The chain links TRBV6-2 or TRBV6-3 to TRBJ2-1, with D perhaps matching TRBD2 (6 bases). This clonotype was obtained from a woman aged 50 to 60 with acute or convalescent COVID-19. Input material: peripheral blood. The CDR3 is CASSSLGGYNEQFF. CDR3 in DNA: TGTGCCAGCAGTTCCTTGGGGGGCTACAATGAGCAGTTCTTC.